This entry is about one T cell receptor (beta chain). Its cognate antigen has yet to be identified. The record has no base qualities; no much larger clone is one base away. CD8 naive samples consisted of CD45RO-negative cells that were positively selected for CCR7, yielding a CD45RA+CCR7+ population without TemRA cells. Healthy HIV-negative adults with no recently reported acute infections or vaccinations were included as donors. Every donor was a Caucasian adult residing in Nashville, Tennessee, USA. Blood was collected by leukapheresis, and PBMCs were isolated by Ficoll-Histopaque density gradient centrifugation and then cryopreserved in liquid nitrogen vapor phase. Analytical flow cytometry was used to check the purity and quantity of every magnetically sorted T cell population. Genomic DNA was isolated from each sorted fraction and quantified by UV absorbance on a Nanodrop 2000c. There are 14 amino acids in the CDR3, from cysteine to phenylalanine inclusive. Just the 42-base CDR3 DNA is kept, in frame starting at base 1. CDR1 and CDR2 were assigned from the germline V gene as SQVTM and ANQGSEA. V and J lose 0 bases and 4 bases, and a span of 13 bases separates them.

The data derive from a study of shared clonotypes between healthy human individuals (dated by TCRdb to 2020 to 2022). General notes on the study: Three men and two women, aged 18 to 49 years, made up the cohort. For each donor, three plates each were used for CD4 naive and CD4 memory, two plates were used for CD8 naive, and one plate was used for CD8 memory. To estimate repertoire size and how much clonotypes are shared between individuals, the study performed deep sequencing of blood TCR repertoires from roughly five healthy adults. To increase sequencing depth and limit assay-specific biases, different laboratories used diverse techniques to prepare libraries and sequence TCR repertoires. Leukapheresis yielded between about 0.8 and 9.5 billion PBMCs per donor. What the authors observed across the whole study: Sampling was restricted to blood, and TCR repertoires in tissues likely differ from the TCR repertoires found in blood. Larger estimated clonotype richness was generally found for naive subsets than for memory subsets. The small number of donors limited the genetic and exposure-history diversity represented. Based on pairwise subsampling, the degree of clonotype sharing among donors was expected to be affected by sequencing depth. When four donors were compared, the shared fraction of clonotypes was about 5% for naive CD4, roughly 3.3% for naive CD8, roughly 2.5% for memory CD4, and 0.4% for memory CD8. Incomplete sequencing was indicated by rarefaction of sorted-subset datasets, despite the large sequencing depth. Clonotypes shared by all four sorted-subset donors showed higher generation probabilities than non-shared clonotypes.

Using the deep immunoSEQ assay, TCR CDR3 regions were amplified from genomic DNA by multiplex PCR. Genomic DNA extracted from each cell subset was distributed evenly over all wells of several immunoSEQ 96-well plates, and each plate served as one replicate. For sorted subsets, roughly 200 ng of genomic DNA, equivalent to tens of thousands of T cell genomes, went into each replicate PCR. The purified libraries were quantified using a Qubit 3.0 fluorometer, sized with a Bioanalyzer 2100, and then quantified again using the KAPA Library Quantification kit. Every immunoSEQ 96-well plate was sequenced on a dedicated single-read 150-cycle Illumina NextSeq 550 flow cell. As for the original processing: Because only junctional sequences without quality scores were contained in the immunoSEQ output, filtering matching that applied to full-length reads could not be performed. To assign V/J genes and CDR3, sequences were annotated using PyIR, a Python wrapper for IgBLAST v1.9, with IMGT germline references. Any read was removed if the V/J assignment was weak (E-value above 1e-6), the CDR3 was missing, or the read contained stop codons, out-of-frame junctions, or ambiguous translated residues. V3J clonotypes were defined by identical inferred V gene, J gene, and CDR3 amino acid sequence. Percentage overlap between repertoires was calculated by dividing the number of shared unique clonotypes by the size of the smaller repertoire. Repertoire richness was assessed with RTK rarefaction, the Chao1 estimator, and Recon v2.1 estimates of unobserved clonotypes. Generation probabilities for all TCRbeta clonotypes obtained by the gDNA method from a few donors were computed using OLGA. The source is immuneACCESS, and TCRdb retained only in-frame sequences with V and J called. Part of the clones is not carried over; for the studies checked, unresolved V genes explain less than half of this, and the remainder is unexplained. The V and J calls and clone size are taken from that table; D and trimming were inferred from the DNA. This sample has hundreds of thousands of clones in its table, and around 90% of those were observed once. Together, the top ten hold 24% of the sample.

Sequenced material: naive CD8+ T cells sorted from blood. The intended sense of this specimen's cell subset or site label: CD45RA+CCR7+. This receptor was obtained from a man aged 25-45 years in good health. Recombination linked TRBV29-1 to TRBJ2-7; the D gene assignment is perhaps TRBD1 or TRBD2, with each matching 5 bases. CDR3 loop: CSVEDRDVGYEQYF. The bases read TGCAGCGTTGAAGACAGGGACGTGGGGTACGAGCAGTACTTC.